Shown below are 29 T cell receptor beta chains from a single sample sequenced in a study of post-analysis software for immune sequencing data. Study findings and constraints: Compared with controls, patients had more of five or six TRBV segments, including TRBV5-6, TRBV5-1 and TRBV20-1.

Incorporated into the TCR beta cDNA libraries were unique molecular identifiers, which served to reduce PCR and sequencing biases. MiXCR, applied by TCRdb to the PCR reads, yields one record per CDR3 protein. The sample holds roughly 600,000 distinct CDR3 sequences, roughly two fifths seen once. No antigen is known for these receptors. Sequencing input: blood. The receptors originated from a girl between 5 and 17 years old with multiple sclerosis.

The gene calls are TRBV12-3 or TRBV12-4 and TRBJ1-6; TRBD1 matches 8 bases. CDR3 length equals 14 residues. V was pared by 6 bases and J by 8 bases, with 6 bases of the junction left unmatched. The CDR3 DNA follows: TGTGCCAGCAGCGCCGGACAGGGCGATTCACCCCTCCACTTT. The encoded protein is CASSAGQGDSPLHF.

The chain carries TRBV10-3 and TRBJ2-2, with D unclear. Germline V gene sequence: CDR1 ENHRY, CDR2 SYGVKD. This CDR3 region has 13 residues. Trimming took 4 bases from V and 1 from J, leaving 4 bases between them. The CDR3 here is CAISGENTGELFF. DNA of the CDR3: TGTGCCATCAGTGGCGAGAACACCGGGGAGCTGTTTTTT.

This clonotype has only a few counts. CDR3 in amino acids: CATASGLKAYNEQFF. CDR3 nucleotides: TGTGCCACCGCGTCCGGACTAAAGGCCTACAATGAGCAGTTCTTC. This sequence joins TRBV24-1 and TRBJ2-1, with D tentatively TRBD2 (6 bases). The CDR3 runs to 15 residues. Germline-derived CDR1 and CDR2 are KGHDR and SFDVKD. V was cut by 9 bases and J by 2 bases, with 16 bases left in between.

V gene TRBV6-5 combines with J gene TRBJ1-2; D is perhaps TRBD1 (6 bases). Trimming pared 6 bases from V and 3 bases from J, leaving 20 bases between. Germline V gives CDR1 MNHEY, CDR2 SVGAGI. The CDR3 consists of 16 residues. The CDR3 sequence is CASSPYDTKGDYGYTF. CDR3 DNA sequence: TGTGCCAGCAGCCCCTATGACACTAAGGGGGACTATGGCTACACCTTC.

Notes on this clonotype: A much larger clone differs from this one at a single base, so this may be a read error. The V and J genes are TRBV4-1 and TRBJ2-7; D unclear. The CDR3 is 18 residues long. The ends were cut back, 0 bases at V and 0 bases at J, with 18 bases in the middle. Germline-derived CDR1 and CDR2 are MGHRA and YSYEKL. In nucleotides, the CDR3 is TGCGCCAGCAGCCAAGATCTTTCTCGAGTCCTACCCTCCTACGAGCAGTACTTC. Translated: CASSQDLSRVLPSYEQYF.

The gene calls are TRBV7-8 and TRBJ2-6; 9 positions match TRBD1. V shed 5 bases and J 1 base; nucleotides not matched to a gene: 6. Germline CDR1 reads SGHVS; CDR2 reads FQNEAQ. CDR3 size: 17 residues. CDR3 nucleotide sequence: TGTGCCAGCAGCCAGTGGGACAGGGCTTCTGGGGCCAACGTCCTGACTTTC. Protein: CASSQWDRASGANVLTF.

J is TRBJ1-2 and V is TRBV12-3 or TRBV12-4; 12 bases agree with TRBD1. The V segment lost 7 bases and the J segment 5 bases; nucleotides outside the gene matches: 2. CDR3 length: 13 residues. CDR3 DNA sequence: TGTGCCAGCACGGGACAGGGGGCATATGGCTACACCTTC. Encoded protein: CASTGQGAYGYTF.

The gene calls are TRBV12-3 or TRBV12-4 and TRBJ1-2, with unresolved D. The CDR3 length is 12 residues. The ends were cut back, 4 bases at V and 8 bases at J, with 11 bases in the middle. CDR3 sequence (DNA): TGTGCCAGCAGTTCTTATTCTGAGGGCTACACCTTC. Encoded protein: CASSSYSEGYTF.

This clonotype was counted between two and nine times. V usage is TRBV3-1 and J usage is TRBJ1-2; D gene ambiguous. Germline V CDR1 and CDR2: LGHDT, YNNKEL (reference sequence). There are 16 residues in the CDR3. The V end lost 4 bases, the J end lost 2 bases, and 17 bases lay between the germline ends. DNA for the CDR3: TGTGCCAGCAGCCGCCCGGGAGGGCCGACCAACTATGGCTACACCTTC. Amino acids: CASSRPGGPTNYGYTF.

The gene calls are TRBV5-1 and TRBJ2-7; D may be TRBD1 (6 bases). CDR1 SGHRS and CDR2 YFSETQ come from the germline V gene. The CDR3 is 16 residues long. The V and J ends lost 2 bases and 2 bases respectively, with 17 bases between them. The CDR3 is CASSLPGDPNPYEQYF. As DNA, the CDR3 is TGCGCCAGCAGCTTACCAGGGGACCCTAATCCCTACGAGCAGTACTTC. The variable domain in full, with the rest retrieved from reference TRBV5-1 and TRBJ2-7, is KAGVTQTPRYLIKTRGQQVTLSCSPISGHRSVSWYQQTPGQGLQFLFEYFSETQRNKGNFPGRFSGRQFSNSRSEMNVSTLELGDSALYLCASSLPGDPNPYEQYFGPGTRLTVT.

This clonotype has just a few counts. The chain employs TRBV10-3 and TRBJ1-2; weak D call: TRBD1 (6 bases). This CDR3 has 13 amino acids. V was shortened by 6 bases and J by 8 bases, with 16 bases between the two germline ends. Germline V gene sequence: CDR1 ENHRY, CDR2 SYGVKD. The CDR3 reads CAISQTGVSGYTF. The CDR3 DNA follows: TGTGCCATCAGCCAGACAGGCGTCTCCGGCTACACCTTC.

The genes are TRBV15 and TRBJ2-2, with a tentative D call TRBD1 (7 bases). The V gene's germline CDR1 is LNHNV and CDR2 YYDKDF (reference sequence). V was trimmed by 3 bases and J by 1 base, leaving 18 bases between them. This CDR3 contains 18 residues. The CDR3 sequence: CATSRIPAGGMNTGELFF. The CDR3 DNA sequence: TGTGCCACCAGCAGGATTCCGGCAGGGGGGATGAACACCGGGGAGCTGTTTTTT.

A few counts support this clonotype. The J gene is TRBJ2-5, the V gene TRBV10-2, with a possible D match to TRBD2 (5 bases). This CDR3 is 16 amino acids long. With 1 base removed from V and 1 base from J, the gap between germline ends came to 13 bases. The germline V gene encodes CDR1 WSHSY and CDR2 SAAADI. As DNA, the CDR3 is TGCGCCAGCAGTGAGTGGGAGAGACCACGCCAAGAGACCCAGTACTTC. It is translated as CASSEWERPRQETQYF.

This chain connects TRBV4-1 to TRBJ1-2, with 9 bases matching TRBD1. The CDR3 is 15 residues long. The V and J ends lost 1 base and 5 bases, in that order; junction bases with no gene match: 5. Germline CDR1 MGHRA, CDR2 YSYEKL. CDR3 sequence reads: CASSQVTGGGYGYTF. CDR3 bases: TGCGCCAGCAGCCAAGTAACAGGGGGCGGTTATGGCTACACCTTC.

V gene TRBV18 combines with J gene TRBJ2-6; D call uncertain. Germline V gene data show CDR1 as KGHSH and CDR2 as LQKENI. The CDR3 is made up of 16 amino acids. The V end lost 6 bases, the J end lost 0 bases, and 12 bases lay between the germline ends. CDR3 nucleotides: TGTGCCAGCTCCCTAGTCATCGTCTCTGGGGCCAACGTCCTGACTTTC. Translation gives CASSLVIVSGANVLTF.

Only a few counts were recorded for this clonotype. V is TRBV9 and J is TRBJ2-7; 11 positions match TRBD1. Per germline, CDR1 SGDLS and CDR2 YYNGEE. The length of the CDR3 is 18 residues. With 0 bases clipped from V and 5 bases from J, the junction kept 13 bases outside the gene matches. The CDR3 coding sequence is TGTGCCAGCAGCGTAGGTTCCTCGGGGACAGGGGGGTTCCACGAGCAGTACTTC. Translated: CASSVGSSGTGGFHEQYF. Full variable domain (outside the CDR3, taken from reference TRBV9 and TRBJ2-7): DSGVTQTPKHLITATGQRVTLRCSPRSGDLSVYWYQQSLDQGLQFLIQYYNGEERAKGNILERFSAQQFPDLHSELNLSSLELGDSALYFCASSVGSSGTGGFHEQYFGPGTRLTVT.

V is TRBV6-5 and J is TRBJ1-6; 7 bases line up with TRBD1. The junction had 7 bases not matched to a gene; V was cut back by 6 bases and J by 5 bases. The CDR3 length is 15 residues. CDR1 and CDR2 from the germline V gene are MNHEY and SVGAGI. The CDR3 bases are TGTGCCAGCAGCTTCGGGACAGCTAATAATTCACCCCTCCACTTT. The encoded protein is CASSFGTANNSPLHF.

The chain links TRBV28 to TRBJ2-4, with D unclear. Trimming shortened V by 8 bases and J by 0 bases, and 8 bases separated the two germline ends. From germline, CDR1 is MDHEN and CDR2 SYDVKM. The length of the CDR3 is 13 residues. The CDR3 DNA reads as TGTGCCAGCTCTCAGCTAGCCAAAAACATTCAGTACTTC. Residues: CASSQLAKNIQYF.

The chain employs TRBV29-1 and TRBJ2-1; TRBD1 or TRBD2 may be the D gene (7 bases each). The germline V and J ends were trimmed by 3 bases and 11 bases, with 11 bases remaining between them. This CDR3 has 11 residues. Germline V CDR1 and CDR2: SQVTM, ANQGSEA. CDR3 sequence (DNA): TGCAGCGTTGAGGGGAGGGGGCAGCAGTTCTTC. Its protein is CSVEGRGQQFF.

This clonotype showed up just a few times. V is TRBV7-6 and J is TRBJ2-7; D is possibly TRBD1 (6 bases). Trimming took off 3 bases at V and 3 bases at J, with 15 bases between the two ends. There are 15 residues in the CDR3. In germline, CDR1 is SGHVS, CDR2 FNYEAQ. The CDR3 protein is CASSLEGDTSYEQYF. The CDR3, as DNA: TGTGCCAGCAGCTTGGAAGGGGACACCAGCTACGAGCAGTACTTC. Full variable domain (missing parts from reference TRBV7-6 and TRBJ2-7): GAGVSQSPRYKVTKRGQDVALRCDPISGHVSLYWYRQALGQGPEFLTYFNYEAQQDKSGLPNDRFSAERPEGSISTLTIQRTEQRDSAMYRCASSLEGDTSYEQYFGPGTRLTVT.

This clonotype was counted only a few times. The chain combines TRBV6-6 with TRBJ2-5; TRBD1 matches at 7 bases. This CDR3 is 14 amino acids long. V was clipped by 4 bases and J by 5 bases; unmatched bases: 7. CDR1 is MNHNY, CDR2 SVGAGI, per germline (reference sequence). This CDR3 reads CASSSLTGLETQYF. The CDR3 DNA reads TGTGCCAGCAGTTCCCTGACAGGGCTTGAGACCCAGTACTTC.

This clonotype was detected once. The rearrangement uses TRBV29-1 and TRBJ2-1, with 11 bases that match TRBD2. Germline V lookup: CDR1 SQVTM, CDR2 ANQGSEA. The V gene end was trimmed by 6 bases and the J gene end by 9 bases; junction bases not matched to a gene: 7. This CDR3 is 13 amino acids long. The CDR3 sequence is CSVPTSGTLEQFF. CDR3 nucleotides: TGCAGCGTCCCGACTAGCGGGACGCTTGAGCAGTTCTTC.

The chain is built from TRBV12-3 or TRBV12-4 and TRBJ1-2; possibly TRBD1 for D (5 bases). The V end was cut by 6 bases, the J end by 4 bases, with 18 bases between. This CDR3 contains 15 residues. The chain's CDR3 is CASRPGGGHGYGYTF. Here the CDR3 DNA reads TGTGCCAGCAGACCGGGTGGGGGTCATGGCTATGGCTACACCTTC.

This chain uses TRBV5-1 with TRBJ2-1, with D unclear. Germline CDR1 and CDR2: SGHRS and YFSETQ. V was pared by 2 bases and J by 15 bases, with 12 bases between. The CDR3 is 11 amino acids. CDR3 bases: TGCGCCAGCAGCTTAAAGGGTACATGGTTCTTC. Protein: CASSLKGTWFF.

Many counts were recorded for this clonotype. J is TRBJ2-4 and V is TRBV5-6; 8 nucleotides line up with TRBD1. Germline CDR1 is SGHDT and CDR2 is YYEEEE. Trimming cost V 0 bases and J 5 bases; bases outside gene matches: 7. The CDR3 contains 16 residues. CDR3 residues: CASSLGSGGQENIQYF. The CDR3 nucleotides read TGTGCCAGCAGCTTGGGGTCAGGGGGCCAGGAAAACATTCAGTACTTC.

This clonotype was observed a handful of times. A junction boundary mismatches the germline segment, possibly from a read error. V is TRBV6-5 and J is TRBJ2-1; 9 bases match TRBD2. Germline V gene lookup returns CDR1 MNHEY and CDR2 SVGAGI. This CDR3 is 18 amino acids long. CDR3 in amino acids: CASRLLAGGPQYYNEQFF. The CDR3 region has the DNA TGCGCCAGCAGATTACTTGCGGGGGGGCCACAATACTACAATGAGCAGTTCTTC.

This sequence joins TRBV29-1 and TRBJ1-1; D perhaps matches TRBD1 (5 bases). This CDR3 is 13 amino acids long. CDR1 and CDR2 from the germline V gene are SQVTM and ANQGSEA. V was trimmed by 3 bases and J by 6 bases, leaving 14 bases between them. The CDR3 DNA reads TGCAGCGTTGAGGAGGGGCCCGGGGCTGAAGCTTTCTTT. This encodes CSVEEGPGAEAFF.

Written as DNA, the CDR3 is TGCGCCAGCAGCCAAGTTACCCATACTAGCGGTGCCTACGAGCAGTACTTC. Its translation is CASSQVTHTSGAYEQYF. The chain employs TRBV4-1 and TRBJ2-7, with 8 bases identical to TRBD2. With V trimmed by 1 base and J by 2 bases, 10 bases remained unmatched. This CDR3 spans 17 amino acids. The V gene's germline CDR1 is MGHRA and CDR2 YSYEKL.

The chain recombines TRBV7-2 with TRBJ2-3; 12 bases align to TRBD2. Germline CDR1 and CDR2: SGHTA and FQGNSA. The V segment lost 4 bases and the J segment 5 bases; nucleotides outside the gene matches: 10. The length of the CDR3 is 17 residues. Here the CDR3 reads CASSSFPTSGGGDTQYF. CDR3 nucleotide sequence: TGTGCCAGCAGCTCGTTCCCGACTAGCGGGGGTGGAGATACGCAGTATTTT. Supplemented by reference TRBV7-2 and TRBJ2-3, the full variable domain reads GAGVSQSPSNKVTEKGKDVELRCDPISGHTALYWYRQSLGQGLEFLIYFQGNSAPDKSGLPSDRFSAERTGGSVSTLTIQRTQQEDSAVYLCASSSFPTSGGGDTQYFGPGTRLTVL.